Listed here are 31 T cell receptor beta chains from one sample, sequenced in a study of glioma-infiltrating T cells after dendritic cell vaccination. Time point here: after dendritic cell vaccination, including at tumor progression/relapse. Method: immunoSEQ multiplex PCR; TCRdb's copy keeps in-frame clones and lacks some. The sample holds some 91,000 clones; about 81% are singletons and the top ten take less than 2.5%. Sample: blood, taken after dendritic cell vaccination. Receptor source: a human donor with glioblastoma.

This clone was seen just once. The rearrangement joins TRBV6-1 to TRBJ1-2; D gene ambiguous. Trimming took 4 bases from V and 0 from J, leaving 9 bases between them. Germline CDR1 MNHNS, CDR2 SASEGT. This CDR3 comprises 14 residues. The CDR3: CASSVDGANYGYTF. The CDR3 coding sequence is TGTGCCAGCAGTGTTGACGGAGCTAACTATGGCTACACCTTC.

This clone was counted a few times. Written as DNA, the CDR3 is TGTGCCAGCGGGGACCATTTACAGGGGTTGGAGACCCAGTACTTC. It codes for CASGDHLQGLETQYF. This chain connects TRBV5-8 to TRBJ2-5; 7 nucleotides align to TRBD1. J gave up 5 bases and V 7 bases, and 14 bases lay outside the gene matches. This CDR3 contains 15 residues. Germline CDR1 reads SGHTS; CDR2 reads YDEGEE.

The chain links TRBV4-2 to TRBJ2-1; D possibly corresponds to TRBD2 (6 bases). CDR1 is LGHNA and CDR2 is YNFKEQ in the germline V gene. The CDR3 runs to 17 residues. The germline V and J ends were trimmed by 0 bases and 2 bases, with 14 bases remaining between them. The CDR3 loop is CASSQERPRGTYNEQFF. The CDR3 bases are TGTGCCAGCAGCCAAGAGCGTCCGCGGGGAACCTACAATGAGCAGTTCTTC.

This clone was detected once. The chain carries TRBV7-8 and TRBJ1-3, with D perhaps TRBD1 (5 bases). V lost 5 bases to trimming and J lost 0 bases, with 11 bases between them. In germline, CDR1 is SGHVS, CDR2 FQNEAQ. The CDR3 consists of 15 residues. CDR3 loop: CASSETEISGNTIYF. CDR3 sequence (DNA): TGTGCCAGCAGCGAGACAGAGATCTCTGGAAACACCATATATTTT. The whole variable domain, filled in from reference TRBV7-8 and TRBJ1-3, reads GAGVSQSPRYKVAKRGQDVALRCDPISGHVSLFWYQQALGQGPEFLTYFQNEAQLDKSGLPSDRFFAERPEGSVSTLKIQRTQQEDSAVYLCASSETEISGNTIYFGEGSWLTVV.

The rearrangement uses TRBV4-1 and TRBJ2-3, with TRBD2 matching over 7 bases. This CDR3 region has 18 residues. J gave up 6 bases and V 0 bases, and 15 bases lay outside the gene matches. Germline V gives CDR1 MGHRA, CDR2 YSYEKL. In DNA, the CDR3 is TGCGCCAGCAGCCAAGATTTATTGAGCGGGGCTCAAGTGGATACGCAGTATTTT. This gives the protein CASSQDLLSGAQVDTQYF.

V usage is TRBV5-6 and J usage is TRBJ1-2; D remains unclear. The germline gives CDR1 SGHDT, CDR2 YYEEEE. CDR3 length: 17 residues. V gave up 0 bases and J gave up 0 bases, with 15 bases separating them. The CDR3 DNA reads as TGTGCCAGCAGCTTGGCCAAGTCGGGGTTCCCTAACTATGGCTACACCTTC. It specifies CASSLAKSGFPNYGYTF.

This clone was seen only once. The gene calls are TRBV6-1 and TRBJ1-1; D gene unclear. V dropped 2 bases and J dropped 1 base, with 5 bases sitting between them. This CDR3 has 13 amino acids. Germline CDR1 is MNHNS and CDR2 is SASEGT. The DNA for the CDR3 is TGTGCCAGCAGTGAACTGGCGAACACTGAAGCTTTCTTT. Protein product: CASSELANTEAFF.

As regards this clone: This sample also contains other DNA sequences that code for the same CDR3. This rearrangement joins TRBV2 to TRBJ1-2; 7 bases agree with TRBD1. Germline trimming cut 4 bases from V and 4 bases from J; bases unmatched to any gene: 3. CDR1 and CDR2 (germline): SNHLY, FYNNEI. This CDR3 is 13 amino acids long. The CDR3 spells CASSVGGGYGYTF. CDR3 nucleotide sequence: TGTGCCAGCAGTGTAGGGGGCGGCTATGGCTACACCTTC. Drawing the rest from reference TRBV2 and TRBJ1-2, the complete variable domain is EPEVTQTPSHQVTQMGQEVILRCVPISNHLYFYWYRQILGQKVEFLVSFYNNEISEKSEIFDDQFSVERPDGSNFTLKIRSTKLEDSAMYFCASSVGGGYGYTFGSGTRLTVV.

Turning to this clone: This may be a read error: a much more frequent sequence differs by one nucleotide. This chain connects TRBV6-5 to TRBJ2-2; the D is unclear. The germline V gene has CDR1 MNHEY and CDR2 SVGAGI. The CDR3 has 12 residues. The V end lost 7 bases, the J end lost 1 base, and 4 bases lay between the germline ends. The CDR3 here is CASKRNTGELFF. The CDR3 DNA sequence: TGTGCCAGCAAGCGGAACACCGGGGAGCTGTTTTTT.

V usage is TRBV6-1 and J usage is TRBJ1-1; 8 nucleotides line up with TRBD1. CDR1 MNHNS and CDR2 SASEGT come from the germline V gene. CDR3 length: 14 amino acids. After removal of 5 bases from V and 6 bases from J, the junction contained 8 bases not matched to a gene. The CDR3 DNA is TGTGCCAGCAGTAGGACAGGGTTTGAGGCTGAAGCTTTCTTT. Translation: CASSRTGFEAEAFF.

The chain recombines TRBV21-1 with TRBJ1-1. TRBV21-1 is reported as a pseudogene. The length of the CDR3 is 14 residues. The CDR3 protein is CAIRGRGDNTEAFF. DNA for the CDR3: TGTGCCATCAGGGGGAGGGGTGATAACACTGAAGCTTTCTTT.

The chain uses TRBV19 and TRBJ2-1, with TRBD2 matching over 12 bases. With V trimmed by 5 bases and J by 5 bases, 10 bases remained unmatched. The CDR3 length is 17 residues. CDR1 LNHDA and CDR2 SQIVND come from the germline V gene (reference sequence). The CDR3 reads CASSPRLAGDFHNEQFF. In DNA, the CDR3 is TGTGCCAGTAGTCCCCGACTAGCGGGAGATTTCCACAATGAGCAGTTCTTC.

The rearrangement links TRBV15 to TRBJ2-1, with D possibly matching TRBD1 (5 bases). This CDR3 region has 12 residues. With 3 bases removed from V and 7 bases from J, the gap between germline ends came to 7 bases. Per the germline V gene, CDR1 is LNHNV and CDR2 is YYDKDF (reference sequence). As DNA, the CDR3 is TGTGCCACCAGCAGGGACACGAATGAGCAGTTCTTC. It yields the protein CATSRDTNEQFF.

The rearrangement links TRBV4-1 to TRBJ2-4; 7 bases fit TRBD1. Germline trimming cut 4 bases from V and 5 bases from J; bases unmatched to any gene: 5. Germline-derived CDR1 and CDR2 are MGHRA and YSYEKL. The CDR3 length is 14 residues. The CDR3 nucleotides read TGCGCCAGCAGCCGAGACAGGGCTCAAAACATTCAGTACTTC. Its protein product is CASSRDRAQNIQYF.

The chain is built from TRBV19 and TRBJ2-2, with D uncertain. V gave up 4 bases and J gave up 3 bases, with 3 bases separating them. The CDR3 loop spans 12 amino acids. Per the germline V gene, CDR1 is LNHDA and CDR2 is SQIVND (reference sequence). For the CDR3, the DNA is TGTGCCAGTAGTACGTACACCGGGGAGCTGTTTTTT. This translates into CASSTYTGELFF.

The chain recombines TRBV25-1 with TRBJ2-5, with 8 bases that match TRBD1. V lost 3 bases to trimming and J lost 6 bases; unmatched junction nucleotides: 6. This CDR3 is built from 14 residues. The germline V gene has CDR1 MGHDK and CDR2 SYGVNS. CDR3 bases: TGTGCCAGCAGTGACCCCGGACAGGGCCAGACCCAGTACTTC. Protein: CASSDPGQGQTQYF.

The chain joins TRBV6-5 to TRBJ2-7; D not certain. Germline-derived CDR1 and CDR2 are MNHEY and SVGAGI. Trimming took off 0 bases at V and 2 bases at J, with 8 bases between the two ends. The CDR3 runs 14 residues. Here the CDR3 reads CASSYSIQAYEQYF. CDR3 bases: TGTGCCAGCAGTTACTCGATTCAGGCCTACGAGCAGTACTTC.

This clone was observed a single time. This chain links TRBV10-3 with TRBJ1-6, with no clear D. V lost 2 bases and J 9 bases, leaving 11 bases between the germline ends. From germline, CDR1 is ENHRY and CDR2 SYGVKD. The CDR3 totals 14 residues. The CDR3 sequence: CAISEGREGSPLHF. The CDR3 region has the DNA TGTGCCATCAGTGAGGGGAGGGAGGGTTCACCCCTCCACTTT.

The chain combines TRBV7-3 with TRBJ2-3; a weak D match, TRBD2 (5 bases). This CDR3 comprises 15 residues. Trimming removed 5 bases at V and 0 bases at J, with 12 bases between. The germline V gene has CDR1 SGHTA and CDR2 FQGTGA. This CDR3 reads CASSRGLPSTDTQYF. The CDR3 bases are TGTGCCAGCAGCCGCGGACTCCCTAGCACAGATACGCAGTATTTT.

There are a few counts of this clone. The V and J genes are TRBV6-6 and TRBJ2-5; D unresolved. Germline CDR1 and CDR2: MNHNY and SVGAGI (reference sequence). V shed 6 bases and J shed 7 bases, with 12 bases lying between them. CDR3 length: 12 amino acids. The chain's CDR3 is CASSSRSSTQYF. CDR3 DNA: TGTGCCAGCAGCTCTAGGTCCTCGACCCAGTACTTC.

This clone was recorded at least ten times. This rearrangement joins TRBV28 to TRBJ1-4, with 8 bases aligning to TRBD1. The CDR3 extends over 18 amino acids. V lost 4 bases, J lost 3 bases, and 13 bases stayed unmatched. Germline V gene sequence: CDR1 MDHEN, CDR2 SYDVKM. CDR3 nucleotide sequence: TGTGCCAGCAGTTACGGCCCCGACCAGGGGGCGGCTAATGAAAAACTGTTTTTT. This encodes CASSYGPDQGAANEKLFF.

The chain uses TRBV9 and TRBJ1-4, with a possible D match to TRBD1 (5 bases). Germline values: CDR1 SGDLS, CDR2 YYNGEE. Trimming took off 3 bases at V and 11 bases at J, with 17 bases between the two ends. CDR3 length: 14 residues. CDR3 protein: CASSDRGTSGKLFF. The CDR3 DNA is TGTGCCAGCAGCGACCGGGGGACCTCTGGGAAACTGTTTTTT.

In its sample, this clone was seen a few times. The CDR3 DNA follows: TGTGCCAGCAGCGCCGAGCCTGGGAGCCCGTTTGAGACCCAGTACTTC. Protein sequence: CASSAEPGSPFETQYF. This sequence joins TRBV9 and TRBJ2-5; the D gene is possibly TRBD2 (5 bases). The V and J ends lost 3 bases and 5 bases respectively, with 20 bases between them. The CDR3 consists of 16 residues. Germline assignment: CDR1 SGDLS and CDR2 YYNGEE.

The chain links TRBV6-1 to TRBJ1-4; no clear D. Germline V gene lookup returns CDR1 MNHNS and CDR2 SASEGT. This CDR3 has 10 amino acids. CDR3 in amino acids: CAAYQEKLFF. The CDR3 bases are TGTGCAGCGTACCAGGAAAAACTGTTTTTT.

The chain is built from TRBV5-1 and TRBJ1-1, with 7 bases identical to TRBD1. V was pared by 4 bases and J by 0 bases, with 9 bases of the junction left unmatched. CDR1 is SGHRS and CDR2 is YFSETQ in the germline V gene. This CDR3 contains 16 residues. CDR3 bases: TGCGCCAGCAGCAACTTCCACAGGGGTATGAACACTGAAGCTTTCTTT. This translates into CASSNFHRGMNTEAFF.

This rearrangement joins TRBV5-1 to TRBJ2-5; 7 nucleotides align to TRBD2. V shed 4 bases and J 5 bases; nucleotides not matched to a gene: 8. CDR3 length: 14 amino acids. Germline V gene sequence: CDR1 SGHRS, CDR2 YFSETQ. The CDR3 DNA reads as TGCGCCAGCAGCACCACGGGAGGAGGGGAGACCCAGTACTTC. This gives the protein CASSTTGGGETQYF.

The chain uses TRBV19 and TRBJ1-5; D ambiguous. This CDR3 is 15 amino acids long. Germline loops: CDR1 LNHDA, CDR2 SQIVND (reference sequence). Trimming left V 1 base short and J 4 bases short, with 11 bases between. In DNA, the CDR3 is TGTGCCAGTAGTATAGGGGCAGGACTTAATCAGCCCCAGCATTTT. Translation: CASSIGAGLNQPQHF.

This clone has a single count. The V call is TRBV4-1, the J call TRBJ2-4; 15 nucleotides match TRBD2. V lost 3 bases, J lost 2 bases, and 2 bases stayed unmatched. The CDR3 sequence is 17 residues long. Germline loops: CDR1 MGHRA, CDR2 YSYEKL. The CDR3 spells CASSQGLAGGSKNIQYF. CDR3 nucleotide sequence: TGCGCCAGCAGCCAGGGACTAGCGGGAGGCTCCAAAAACATTCAGTACTTC.

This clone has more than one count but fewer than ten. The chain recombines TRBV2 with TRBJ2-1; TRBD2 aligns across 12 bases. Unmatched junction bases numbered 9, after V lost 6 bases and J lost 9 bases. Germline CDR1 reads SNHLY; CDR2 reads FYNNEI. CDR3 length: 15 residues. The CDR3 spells CASRDRLAGVSEQFF. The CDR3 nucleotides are TGTGCCAGCAGGGACCGACTAGCGGGAGTAAGTGAGCAGTTCTTC.

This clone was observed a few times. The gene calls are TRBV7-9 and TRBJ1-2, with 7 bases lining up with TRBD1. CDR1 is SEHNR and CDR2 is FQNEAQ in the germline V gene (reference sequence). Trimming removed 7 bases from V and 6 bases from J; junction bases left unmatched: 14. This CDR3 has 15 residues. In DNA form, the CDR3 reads TGTGCCAGCACGAATCCCGCAGGGGGTAGCGATGGCTACACCTTC. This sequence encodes CASTNPAGGSDGYTF.

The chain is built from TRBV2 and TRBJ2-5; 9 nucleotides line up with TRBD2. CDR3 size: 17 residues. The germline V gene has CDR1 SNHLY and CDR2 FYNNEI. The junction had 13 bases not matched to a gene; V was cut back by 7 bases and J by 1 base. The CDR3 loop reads CASIADGAGGRQETQYF. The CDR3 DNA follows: TGTGCCAGCATCGCGGACGGAGCGGGGGGCCGCCAAGAGACCCAGTACTTC.